This is a list of T cell receptor beta chains from one sample in a study of long-term antiretroviral therapy in people with HIV. Measured with immunoSEQ multiplex PCR; TCRdb has only the in-frame clones, and not every one. The sample holds roughly 11,000 clones; around three quarters are singletons and the top ten take about an eighth. The sequencing here drew on unsorted PBMCs, taken 3.1 years before starting antiretroviral therapy. These receptors were collected from a man aged 35-49 years with HIV. CDR3s include the opening cysteine and the closing phenylalanine or tryptophan. D genes are given only for firm matches. Some rows mark clone size as missing; the rest say once, few, many or name a class of expanded clone.

abundance: -
j_gene: TRBJ2-2
v_gene: TRBV7-9
d_gene: -
CDR3nt: TGTGCCAGCAGCTTGGACACCGGGGAGCTGTTTTTT
CDR3aa: CASSLDTGELFF

abundance: -
j_gene: TRBJ2-6
v_gene: TRBV9
d_gene: -
CDR3nt: TGTGCCAGCAGCGTAGCTGGGGCCAACGTCCTGACTTTC
CDR3aa: CASSVAGANVLTF

abundance: few
j_gene: TRBJ1-5
v_gene: TRBV5-6
d_gene: -
CDR3nt: TGTGCCAGCAGCTTGGGGGGGATTTATCCCCAGCATTTT
CDR3aa: CASSLGGIYPQHF

abundance: once
j_gene: TRBJ2-1
v_gene: TRBV6-6
d_gene: TRBD2
CDR3nt: TGTGCCAGCAGGTCACTAGCGGATAACTACAATGAGCAGTTCTTC
CDR3aa: CASRSLADNYNEQFF

abundance: few
j_gene: TRBJ2-7
v_gene: TRBV6-1
d_gene: TRBD1
CDR3nt: TGTGCCAGCAGTGCGACAGGGTCCTACGAGCAGTACTTC
CDR3aa: CASSATGSYEQYF

abundance: -
j_gene: TRBJ2-4
v_gene: TRBV28
d_gene: TRBD1
CDR3nt: TGTGCCTCCTCAGGACAGGCAGACATTCAGTACTTC
CDR3aa: CASSGQADIQYF

abundance: -
j_gene: TRBJ2-5
v_gene: TRBV9
d_gene: -
CDR3nt: TGTGCCAGCAGCGTAGAACCCTTCTTGAAGGCGGAGACCCAGTACTTC
CDR3aa: CASSVEPFLKAETQYF

abundance: -
j_gene: TRBJ2-7
v_gene: TRBV27
d_gene: TRBD2
CDR3nt: TGTGCCAGCAGTAAAATCGGGACTACCGAGACCTACGAGCAGTACTTC
CDR3aa: CASSKIGTTETYEQYF

abundance: large
j_gene: TRBJ2-7
v_gene: TRBV29-1
d_gene: TRBD2
CDR3nt: TGCAGCGTTGAGAGCGGGAGTTACGAGCAGTACTTC
CDR3aa: CSVESGSYEQYF

abundance: -
j_gene: TRBJ1-4
v_gene: TRBV5-4
d_gene: -
CDR3nt: TGTGCCAGCAGCTTAACCAGGGGACGACATGAAAAACTGTTTTTT
CDR3aa: CASSLTRGRHEKLFF

abundance: medium-sized
j_gene: TRBJ1-4
v_gene: TRBV9
d_gene: TRBD1
CDR3nt: TGTGCCAGCAGCTTGACAGGGGGCACTAATGAAAAACTGTTTTTT
CDR3aa: CASSLTGGTNEKLFF

abundance: -
j_gene: TRBJ2-5
v_gene: TRBV9
d_gene: -
CDR3nt: TGTGCCAGCAGCGTAGAAGGTTGGGAAGAGACCCAGTACTTC
CDR3aa: CASSVEGWEETQYF

abundance: -
j_gene: TRBJ2-7
v_gene: TRBV7-8
d_gene: TRBD1
CDR3nt: TGTGCCAGCAGCTTAGGACAGGGGTTATACGAGCAGTACTTC
CDR3aa: CASSLGQGLYEQYF

abundance: -
j_gene: TRBJ2-7
v_gene: TRBV5-6
d_gene: -
CDR3nt: TGTGCCAGCACCCAGGGTTACGAGCAGTACTTC
CDR3aa: CASTQGYEQYF

abundance: -
j_gene: TRBJ2-1
v_gene: TRBV29-1
d_gene: TRBD1
CDR3nt: TGCAGCTTCTGGACAGGGGGCGGGGATGAGCAGTTCTTC
CDR3aa: CSFWTGGGDEQFF

abundance: -
j_gene: TRBJ2-1
v_gene: TRBV11-2
d_gene: TRBD2
CDR3nt: TGTGCCAGCAGCTTAGGGACTAGCGGGCCGTACTACAATGAGCAGTTCTTC
CDR3aa: CASSLGTSGPYYNEQFF

abundance: -
j_gene: TRBJ2-3
v_gene: TRBV7-2
d_gene: -
CDR3nt: TGTGCCAGCAGCTTTGTGGGGGGGCGCACAGATACGCAGTATTTT
CDR3aa: CASSFVGGRTDTQYF

abundance: -
j_gene: TRBJ2-1
v_gene: TRBV5-1
d_gene: -
CDR3nt: TGCGCCAGCAGCGGGAACAATGAGCAGTTCTTC
CDR3aa: CASSGNNEQFF

abundance: -
j_gene: TRBJ2-3
v_gene: TRBV5-5
d_gene: -
CDR3nt: TGTGCCAGCAGACCCTCGGCAGGGTGGGCCCCGGGTACGCAGTATTTT
CDR3aa: CASRPSAGWAPGTQYF

abundance: -
j_gene: TRBJ2-4
v_gene: TRBV18
d_gene: -
CDR3nt: TGTGCCAGCTCACCACCGGACCTAACCGCCCAAAACATTCAGTACTTC
CDR3aa: CASSPPDLTAQNIQYF

abundance: large
j_gene: TRBJ2-7
v_gene: TRBV5-6
d_gene: -
CDR3nt: TGTGCCAGCAGCTTGGGGGCGGGATTCTCCTACGAGCAGTACTTC
CDR3aa: CASSLGAGFSYEQYF

abundance: -
j_gene: TRBJ1-2
v_gene: TRBV7-2
d_gene: -
CDR3nt: TGTGCCAGCAATCCGACCCGCCCCTCACAGGGTCTCGGCTATGGCTACACCTTC
CDR3aa: CASNPTRPSQGLGYGYTF

abundance: -
j_gene: TRBJ2-1
v_gene: TRBV27
d_gene: -
CDR3nt: TGTGCCAGGACCACAGGGCCAGAGTACAATGAGCAGTTCTTC
CDR3aa: CARTTGPEYNEQFF

abundance: -
j_gene: TRBJ2-6
v_gene: TRBV5-1
d_gene: -
CDR3nt: TGCGCCAGCAGCTCGCAGGTGGGCTCTGGGGCCAACGTCCTGACTTTC
CDR3aa: CASSSQVGSGANVLTF

abundance: -
j_gene: TRBJ2-5
v_gene: TRBV15
d_gene: TRBD2
CDR3nt: TGTGCCACCAGCAGGGGACTAGCCTTCCAAGAGACCCAGTACTTC
CDR3aa: CATSRGLAFQETQYF

abundance: -
j_gene: TRBJ2-7
v_gene: TRBV2
d_gene: -
CDR3nt: TGTGCCAGCCGAATCTCGACGGGAAGGTACGAGCAGTACTTC
CDR3aa: CASRISTGRYEQYF

abundance: few
j_gene: TRBJ2-7
v_gene: TRBV5-4
d_gene: -
CDR3nt: TGTGCCAGCAGCTTGGGGGCGGGATTCTCCTACGAGCAGTACTTC
CDR3aa: CASSLGAGFSYEQYF

abundance: -
j_gene: TRBJ2-2
v_gene: TRBV7-6
d_gene: TRBD2
CDR3nt: TGTGCCAGCAGTTACATTTCCCCGGGACTATCACCGGTAGAGCTGTTTTTT
CDR3aa: CASSYISPGLSPVELFF

abundance: -
j_gene: TRBJ2-7
v_gene: TRBV29-1
d_gene: TRBD1
CDR3nt: TGCAGCGTCCAATCCGGGACAGTCTACGAGCAGTACTTC
CDR3aa: CSVQSGTVYEQYF

abundance: -
j_gene: TRBJ2-2
v_gene: TRBV7-6
d_gene: -
CDR3nt: TGTGCCAGCAGCTACAAAGTGGGGGCCGGGGAGCTGTTTTTT
CDR3aa: CASSYKVGAGELFF

abundance: -
j_gene: TRBJ2-7
v_gene: TRBV25-1
d_gene: -
CDR3nt: TGTGCCAGCAGTGAATATCAGTACGAGCAGTACTTC
CDR3aa: CASSEYQYEQYF

abundance: -
j_gene: TRBJ1-1
v_gene: TRBV27
d_gene: -
CDR3nt: TGTGCCAGCAGTTTAGGGAACACTGAAGCTTTCTTT
CDR3aa: CASSLGNTEAFF

abundance: -
j_gene: TRBJ2-2
v_gene: TRBV5-1
d_gene: TRBD1
CDR3nt: TGCGCCAGCAGCGAAACAGGGGTGGCCGGGGAGCTGTTTTTT
CDR3aa: CASSETGVAGELFF

abundance: -
j_gene: TRBJ2-1
v_gene: TRBV7-9
d_gene: TRBD1
CDR3nt: TGTGCCAGCAGCTCTGGACAGGGCTACAATGAGCAGTTCTTC
CDR3aa: CASSSGQGYNEQFF

abundance: -
j_gene: TRBJ2-5
v_gene: TRBV7-9
d_gene: -
CDR3nt: TGTGCCAGCAGCCCTGGTTGGGGGAGAGAGACCCAGTACTTC
CDR3aa: CASSPGWGRETQYF

abundance: -
j_gene: TRBJ2-1
v_gene: TRBV9
d_gene: -
CDR3nt: TGTGCCAGCAGCGTATCCGGGAGTACTGTGTACAATGAGCAGTTCTTC
CDR3aa: CASSVSGSTVYNEQFF

abundance: -
j_gene: TRBJ2-7
v_gene: TRBV6-5
d_gene: TRBD1
CDR3nt: TGTGCCAGCAGTAATGGACAGGGCGTCAACGAGCAGTACTTC
CDR3aa: CASSNGQGVNEQYF

abundance: -
j_gene: TRBJ1-2
v_gene: TRBV30
d_gene: -
CDR3nt: TGTGCCTGGGGGACCCGGGGATATGGCTACACCTTC
CDR3aa: CAWGTRGYGYTF

abundance: few
j_gene: TRBJ1-1
v_gene: TRBV5-4
d_gene: -
CDR3nt: TGTGCCAGCAGCTTGGACGCCTACACTGAAGCTTTCTTT
CDR3aa: CASSLDAYTEAFF

abundance: -
j_gene: TRBJ2-1
v_gene: TRBV4-3
d_gene: TRBD1
CDR3nt: TGCGCCAGCAGCCAAGATAACGACAGGGCCTACAATGAGCAGTTCTTC
CDR3aa: CASSQDNDRAYNEQFF

abundance: -
j_gene: TRBJ1-3
v_gene: TRBV11-1
d_gene: -
CDR3nt: TGTGCCAGCAGCACGACGGTCCTGAGGGGAAACACCATATATTTT
CDR3aa: CASSTTVLRGNTIYF

abundance: -
j_gene: TRBJ1-5
v_gene: TRBV4-3
d_gene: -
CDR3nt: TGCGCCAGCAGCCCTCAATATGCGGGTTTTAGCAATCAGCCCCAGCATTTT
CDR3aa: CASSPQYAGFSNQPQHF

abundance: -
j_gene: TRBJ1-2
v_gene: TRBV18
d_gene: -
CDR3nt: TGTGCCAGCTCACCTAGTAAAACTAACTATGGCTACACCTTC
CDR3aa: CASSPSKTNYGYTF

abundance: -
j_gene: TRBJ1-2
v_gene: TRBV29-1
d_gene: -
CDR3nt: TGCAGCGTCCCGCCGGGGGCAGCCTATGGCTACACCTTC
CDR3aa: CSVPPGAAYGYTF

abundance: -
j_gene: TRBJ2-3
v_gene: TRBV29-1
d_gene: TRBD2
CDR3nt: TGCAGCGTTGATGGAGCGGGAGGGATAGATACGCAGTATTTT
CDR3aa: CSVDGAGGIDTQYF

abundance: -
j_gene: TRBJ2-1
v_gene: TRBV9
d_gene: TRBD2
CDR3nt: TGTGCCAGCAGCGTAGGGACTAGGGATAATGAGCAGTTCTTC
CDR3aa: CASSVGTRDNEQFF

abundance: once
j_gene: TRBJ1-2
v_gene: TRBV7-9
d_gene: TRBD1
CDR3nt: TGTGCCAGCAGCTCACTTACAGGGGTGGGGTATGACTATGGCTACACCTTC
CDR3aa: CASSSLTGVGYDYGYTF

abundance: few
j_gene: TRBJ2-7
v_gene: TRBV2
d_gene: -
CDR3nt: TGTGCCAGCAGTGATGGGGAGGTCGGGCAGTACTTC
CDR3aa: CASSDGEVGQYF

abundance: -
j_gene: TRBJ1-1
v_gene: TRBV12-5
d_gene: -
CDR3nt: TGTGCTAGCGCGCCTGAACCGGGACGGAAGAACACTGAAGCTTTCTTT
CDR3aa: CASAPEPGRKNTEAFF

abundance: -
j_gene: TRBJ2-7
v_gene: TRBV21-1
d_gene: -
CDR3nt: TGTGCCAGGGCGGGGCCCTCCTACGAGCAGTACTTC
CDR3aa: CARAGPSYEQYF

abundance: -
j_gene: TRBJ1-3
v_gene: TRBV5-1
d_gene: -
CDR3nt: TGCGCCAGCAGCTTGGTTGCGGAAAGCGCCGGAAACACCATATATTTT
CDR3aa: CASSLVAESAGNTIYF